These 23 T cell receptor beta chains came from one sample sequenced in a study of blood T cell repertoires in COVID-19. The data were produced by immunoSEQ multiplex PCR, yet TCRdb's version contains in-frame clones alone and is incomplete. Seen here are roughly 13,000 clones, roughly 83% observed once, and the top ten hold 25%. Sequencing was performed on peripheral blood. The receptors shown here come from a man aged 40-55 years with active or convalescent COVID-19.

The CDR3 DNA reads TGTGCCAGCAGTTATCCGGGACAGGGTTCCTACGAGCAGTACTTC. Its translation: CASSYPGQGSYEQYF. The chain carries TRBV6-2 or TRBV6-3 and TRBJ2-7; 9 bases line up with TRBD1. CDR1 MNHEY and CDR2 SVGEGT come from the germline V gene. This CDR3 is built from 15 residues. V shed 3 bases, J shed 1 base, and the junction held 4 bases outside the gene matches.

This chain's CDR3 is CASRLSNPNYSEQFF. The CDR3, as DNA: TGTGCCAGCAGGCTGAGTAACCCGAACTACTCCGAGCAGTTCTTC. The rearrangement uses TRBV6-5 and TRBJ2-1, with D unclear. The CDR3 spans 15 residues. The V gene lost 6 bases and the J gene lost 10 bases, with 22 bases spanning the gap. From germline, CDR1 is MNHEY and CDR2 SVGAGI.

V is TRBV5-6 and J is TRBJ2-5, with D tentatively TRBD1 (6 bases). The germline V and J ends were trimmed by 4 bases and 4 bases, with 14 bases remaining between them. The CDR3 loop spans 14 amino acids. Germline-derived CDR1 and CDR2 are SGHDT and YYEEEE. In nucleotides, the CDR3 is TGTGCCAGCAGCGTACTACAGGGTGTAGAGACCCAGTACTTC. It is translated as CASSVLQGVETQYF.

CDR3 loop: CATSDLGLAANTGELFF. For the CDR3, the DNA is TGTGCCACCAGTGATTTGGGACTAGCGGCGAACACCGGGGAGCTGTTTTTT. This chain joins TRBV24-1 and TRBJ2-2; 10 bases align to TRBD2. CDR3 size: 17 residues. Germline V gene sequence: CDR1 KGHDR, CDR2 SFDVKD. The V and J ends lost 0 bases and 0 bases, in that order; junction bases with no gene match: 0.

The chain carries TRBV6-5 and TRBJ2-1, with 10 positions matching TRBD2. The length of the CDR3 is 15 residues. Germline V lookup: CDR1 MNHEY, CDR2 SVGAGI. The trim removed 7 bases at V and 9 bases at J, leaving 12 bases unmatched. The DNA of the CDR3 is TGTGCCAGCATTGCCACCGGGACTAGCGTGGGTGAGCAGTTCTTC. This sequence encodes CASIATGTSVGEQFF.

This CDR3 is CASSSRRGGPSTYGYTF. Here the CDR3 DNA reads TGTGCCAGCAGCTCCCGGCGGGGGGGCCCCTCTACCTATGGCTACACCTTC. The chain combines TRBV9 with TRBJ1-2; TRBD1 is a possible D gene (6 bases). This CDR3 contains 17 residues. Germline V gene sequence: CDR1 SGDLS, CDR2 YYNGEE. V shed 4 bases and J shed 4 bases, with 23 bases lying between them.

The chain recombines TRBV6-2 or TRBV6-3 with TRBJ2-7, with a possible D match to TRBD1 (6 bases). Germline V lookup: CDR1 MNHEY, CDR2 SVGEGT. The length of the CDR3 is 12 residues. Deletions cut 7 bases from V and 2 bases from J, with 9 bases between. The CDR3 loop reads CASNPGAYEQYF. The CDR3 DNA reads as TGTGCCAGCAACCCAGGGGCCTACGAGCAGTACTTC.

The V gene is TRBV19, the J gene TRBJ2-5; TRBD2 matches at 8 bases. This CDR3 has 16 amino acids. The junction had 9 bases not matched to a gene; V was cut back by 0 bases and J by 6 bases. The germline CDR1 and CDR2 sequences are LNHDA and SQIVND (reference sequence). The CDR3 spells CASSIDLAGGLKTQYF. The CDR3 bases are TGTGCCAGTAGTATAGATCTGGCGGGAGGTTTAAAGACCCAGTACTTC.

This sequence joins TRBV28 and TRBJ2-4; D is unclear. In germline, CDR1 is MDHEN, CDR2 SYDVKM. This CDR3 is 14 amino acids long. V lost 4 bases to trimming and J lost 2 bases, with 9 bases between them. The CDR3 bases are TGTGCCAGCAGTTCTTACGGTACCAAAAACATTCAGTACTTC. Its translation is CASSSYGTKNIQYF.

In nucleotides, the CDR3 is TGTGCCAGCTCCAGGGACAGGGCAAGGGGAGAAAAACTGTTTTTT. The encoded protein is CASSRDRARGEKLFF. This sequence joins TRBV18 and TRBJ1-4, with 9 bases aligning to TRBD1. Germline V gene sequence: CDR1 KGHSH, CDR2 LQKENI. V lost 6 bases to trimming and J lost 8 bases; unmatched junction nucleotides: 10. The CDR3 is 15 residues long.

The DNA of the CDR3 is TGTGCCAGCAGCTTGACAGGGAATGGCTACACCTTC. Its protein product is CASSLTGNGYTF. The genes are TRBV7-9 and TRBJ1-2, with 7 bases identical to TRBD1. The CDR3 has 12 residues. Trimming cost V 3 bases and J 6 bases; bases outside gene matches: 1. Germline CDR1 is SEHNR and CDR2 is FQNEAQ (reference sequence).

This clone occurred once. The rearrangement joins TRBV28 to TRBJ1-5, with 8 bases fitting TRBD1. V was clipped by 3 bases and J by 4 bases; unmatched bases: 2. This CDR3 region has 14 residues. CDR1 and CDR2 from the germline V gene are MDHEN and SYDVKM. This chain's CDR3 is CASSLRTGNQPQHF. The DNA of the CDR3 is TGTGCCAGCAGTTTGAGGACAGGGAATCAGCCCCAGCATTTT.

The chain uses TRBV2 and TRBJ2-1; D possibly corresponds to TRBD2 (6 bases). Germline values: CDR1 SNHLY, CDR2 FYNNEI. The V gene lost 6 bases and the J gene lost 0 bases, with 9 bases spanning the gap. This CDR3 has 14 residues. The CDR3, as DNA: TGTGCCAGCAGCCTCGGGAGCTCCTACAATGAGCAGTTCTTC. This encodes CASSLGSSYNEQFF.

This clone was recorded a few times. The V and J genes are TRBV20-1 and TRBJ2-7; 8 nucleotides agree with TRBD1. This CDR3 is 11 amino acids long. V dropped 6 bases and J dropped 6; count of bases not matched to a gene: 4. Germline V gives CDR1 DFQATT, CDR2 SNEGSKA (reference sequence). This chain's CDR3 is CSAKTGVEQYF. Here the CDR3 DNA reads TGCAGTGCAAAGACAGGGGTCGAGCAGTACTTC.

The chain recombines TRBV11-2 with TRBJ2-5; tentatively, D is TRBD2 (6 bases). Germline V gives CDR1 SGHAT, CDR2 FQNNGV. The CDR3 is 14 amino acids. V was trimmed by 1 base and J by 4 bases, leaving 10 bases between them. CDR3 sequence reads: CASSLGAGIETQYF. DNA of the CDR3: TGTGCCAGCAGCTTAGGCGCGGGAATAGAGACCCAGTACTTC.

This chain links TRBV6-6 with TRBJ2-1, with 7 positions matching TRBD2. V shed 8 bases and J 3 bases; nucleotides not matched to a gene: 10. The CDR3 is made up of 15 amino acids. The germline V gene has CDR1 MNHNY and CDR2 SVGAGI (reference sequence). The CDR3 loop reads CASGEREGDYNEQFF. In DNA form, the CDR3 reads TGTGCCAGCGGGGAGCGGGAAGGGGACTACAATGAGCAGTTCTTC.

The chain joins TRBV7-2 to TRBJ2-5, with 10 bases that match TRBD2. J lost 4 bases, V lost 2 bases, and 1 base had no gene match. The germline V gene encodes CDR1 SGHTA and CDR2 FQGNSA. This CDR3 has 14 residues. CDR3 in amino acids: CASSLRLAGETQYF. The DNA of the CDR3 is TGTGCCAGCAGCTTACGACTAGCGGGAGAGACCCAGTACTTC. The full variable domain, its missing parts supplied by reference TRBV7-2 and TRBJ2-5, is GAGVSQSPSNKVTEKGKDVELRCDPISGHTALYWYRQSLGQGLEFLIYFQGNSAPDKSGLPSDRFSAERTGGSVSTLTIQRTQQEDSAVYLCASSLRLAGETQYFGPGTRLLVL.

The rearrangement links TRBV5-6 to TRBJ1-1, with 8 nucleotides matching TRBD1. In germline, CDR1 is SGHDT, CDR2 YYEEEE. The CDR3 spans 17 residues. The V gene end was trimmed by 1 base and the J gene end by 0 bases; junction bases not matched to a gene: 8. The DNA for the CDR3 is TGTGCCAGCAGCTTGTTTTACAGGGGGGCCATGAACACTGAAGCTTTCTTT. Its translation: CASSLFYRGAMNTEAFF.

This clone is medium-sized within its sample. The CDR3 nucleotides are TGTGCCAGCTGCCCCGTATTCGGGAGTGAAGCTTTCTTT. It yields the protein CASCPVFGSEAFF. The genes are TRBV27 and TRBJ1-1, with unresolved D. Per germline, CDR1 MNHEY and CDR2 SMNVEV (reference sequence). The ends were cut back, 8 bases at V and 7 bases at J, with 17 bases in the middle. The CDR3 consists of 13 residues.

The rearrangement uses TRBV29-1 and TRBJ1-1; weak D call: TRBD1 (5 bases). CDR3 size: 13 residues. Germline lookup yields CDR1 SQVTM and CDR2 ANQGSEA. Trimming pared 7 bases from V and 5 bases from J, leaving 17 bases between. The CDR3 DNA is TGCAGCGGGGGGTTGGCAAGTTGGACTGAAGCTTTCTTT. It is translated as CSGGLASWTEAFF.

V usage is TRBV7-9 and J usage is TRBJ2-7; tentatively, D is TRBD2 (6 bases). Germline-derived CDR1 and CDR2 are SEHNR and FQNEAQ (reference sequence). Trimming pared 4 bases from V and 5 bases from J, leaving 6 bases between. The CDR3 length is 11 residues. DNA of the CDR3: TGTGCCAGCAGCTGGGAGGACGAGCAGTACTTC. It is translated as CASSWEDEQYF.

Turning to this clone: Sequence at one end of the junction differs from germline and may be a read error. The chain joins TRBV10-2 to TRBJ1-2; D is ambiguous. The CDR3 spans 14 residues. Germline CDR1 WSHSY, CDR2 SAAADI. The CDR3 DNA reads TGCGCCAGCAGTGAGTCTGTTGGGTACTATGGCTACACTTTC. Protein product: CASSESVGYYGYTF.

This chain joins TRBV5-1 and TRBJ2-4, with 10 bases that match TRBD2. The CDR3 runs to 15 residues. The V and J ends lost 3 bases and 8 bases, in that order; junction bases with no gene match: 8. Germline V lookup: CDR1 SGHRS, CDR2 YFSETQ. CDR3 DNA: TGCGCCAGCAGCTCCTACCCTAGCGGGAGTGACATTCAGTACTTC. This encodes CASSSYPSGSDIQYF.